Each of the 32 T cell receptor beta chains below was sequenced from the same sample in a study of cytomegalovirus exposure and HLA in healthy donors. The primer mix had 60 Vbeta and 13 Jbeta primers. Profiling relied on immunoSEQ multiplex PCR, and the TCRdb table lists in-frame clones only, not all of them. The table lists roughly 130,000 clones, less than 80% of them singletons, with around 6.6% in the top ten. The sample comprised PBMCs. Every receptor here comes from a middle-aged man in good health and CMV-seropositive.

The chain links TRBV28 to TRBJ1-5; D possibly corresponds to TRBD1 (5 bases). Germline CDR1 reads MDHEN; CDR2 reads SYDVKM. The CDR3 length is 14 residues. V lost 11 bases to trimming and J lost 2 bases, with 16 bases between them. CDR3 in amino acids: CALGGTEGNQPQHF. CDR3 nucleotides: TGTGCCCTTGGAGGGACGGAAGGCAATCAGCCCCAGCATTTT.

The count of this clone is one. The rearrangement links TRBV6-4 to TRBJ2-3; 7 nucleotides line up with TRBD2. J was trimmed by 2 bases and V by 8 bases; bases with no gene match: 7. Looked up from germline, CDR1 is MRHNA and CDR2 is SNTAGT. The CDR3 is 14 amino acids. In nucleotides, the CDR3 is TGTGCCAGCGGCCGGCTAGCGGACACAGATACGCAGTATTTT. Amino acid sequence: CASGRLADTDTQYF.

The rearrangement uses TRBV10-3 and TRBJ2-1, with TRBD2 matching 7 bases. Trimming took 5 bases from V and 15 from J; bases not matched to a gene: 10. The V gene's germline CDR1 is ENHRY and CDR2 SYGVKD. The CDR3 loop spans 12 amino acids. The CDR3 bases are TGTGCCATCAGTAACAGACTAGCCAACTTGTTCTTC. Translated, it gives CAISNRLANLFF.

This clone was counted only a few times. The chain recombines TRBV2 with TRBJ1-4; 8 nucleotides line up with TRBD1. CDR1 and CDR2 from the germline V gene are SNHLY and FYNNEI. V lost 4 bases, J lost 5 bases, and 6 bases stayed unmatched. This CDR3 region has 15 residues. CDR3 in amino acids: CASSGRGQENEKLFF. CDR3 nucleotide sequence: TGTGCCAGCAGTGGCAGGGGGCAAGAGAATGAAAAACTGTTTTTT.

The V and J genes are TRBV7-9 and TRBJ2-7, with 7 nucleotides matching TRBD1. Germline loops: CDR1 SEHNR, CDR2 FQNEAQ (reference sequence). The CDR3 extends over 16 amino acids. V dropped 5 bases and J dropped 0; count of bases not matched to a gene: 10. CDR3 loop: CASSPSTGPSSYEQYF. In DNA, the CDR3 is TGTGCCAGCAGCCCGTCGACAGGGCCGAGCTCCTACGAGCAGTACTTC. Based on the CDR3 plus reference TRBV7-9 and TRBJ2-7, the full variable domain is DTGVSQNPRHKITKRGQNVTFRCDPISEHNRLYWYRQTLGQGPEFLTYFQNEAQLEKSRLLSDRFSAERPKGSFSTLEIQRTEQGDSAMYLCASSPSTGPSSYEQYFGPGTRLTVT.

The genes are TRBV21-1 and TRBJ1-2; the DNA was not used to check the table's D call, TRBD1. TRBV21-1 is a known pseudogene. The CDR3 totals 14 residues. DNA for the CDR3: TGTGCCAGCAGCAAAGCCTCTCAGGGGCAAGGCTACACCTTC. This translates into CASSKASQGQGYTF.

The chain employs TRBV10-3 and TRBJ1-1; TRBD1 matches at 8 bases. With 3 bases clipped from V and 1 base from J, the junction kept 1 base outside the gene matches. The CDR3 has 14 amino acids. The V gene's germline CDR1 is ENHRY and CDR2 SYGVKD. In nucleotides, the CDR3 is TGTGCCATCAGTGAAGGACAGGGGAACACTGAAGCTTTCTTT. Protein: CAISEGQGNTEAFF.

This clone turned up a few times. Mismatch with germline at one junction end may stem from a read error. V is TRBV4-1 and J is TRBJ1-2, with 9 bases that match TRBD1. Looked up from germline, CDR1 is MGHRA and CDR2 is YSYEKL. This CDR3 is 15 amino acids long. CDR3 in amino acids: CASSHRGQGNYGYTF. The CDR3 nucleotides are TGTGCCAGCAGTCATCGGGGACAGGGCAACTATGGCTACACCTTC.

CDR3 DNA: TGTGCCTGGCTGTCCCGGGACAGGGTAGGACCCCTCCACTTT. Protein product: CAWLSRDRVGPLHF. The chain employs TRBV30 and TRBJ1-6, with 9 positions matching TRBD1. Germline V gene lookup returns CDR1 GTSNPN and CDR2 SVGIG (reference sequence). Losses at the gene ends were 5 bases for V and 12 bases for J; bases not matched to a gene: 11. CDR3 length: 14 residues.

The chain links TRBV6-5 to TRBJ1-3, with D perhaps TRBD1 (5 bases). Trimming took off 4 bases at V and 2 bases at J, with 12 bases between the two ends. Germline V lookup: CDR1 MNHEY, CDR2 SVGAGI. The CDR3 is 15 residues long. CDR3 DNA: TGTGCCAGCAGTTGGGGGGGAGCAGCTGGAAACACCATATATTTT. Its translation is CASSWGGAAGNTIYF.

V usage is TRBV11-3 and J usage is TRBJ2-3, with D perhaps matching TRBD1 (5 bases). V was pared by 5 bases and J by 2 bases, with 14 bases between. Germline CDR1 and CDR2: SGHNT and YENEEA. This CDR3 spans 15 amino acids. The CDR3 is CASSQTGLNTDTQYF. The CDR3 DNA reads TGTGCCAGCAGCCAAACAGGCCTTAACACAGATACGCAGTATTTT.

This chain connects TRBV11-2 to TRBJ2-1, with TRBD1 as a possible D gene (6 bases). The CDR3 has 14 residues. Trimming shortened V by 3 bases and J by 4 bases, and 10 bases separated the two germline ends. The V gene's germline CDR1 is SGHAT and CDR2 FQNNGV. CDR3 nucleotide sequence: TGTGCCAGCAGCTTTACAAGGGGGTACAATGAGCAGTTCTTC. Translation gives CASSFTRGYNEQFF.

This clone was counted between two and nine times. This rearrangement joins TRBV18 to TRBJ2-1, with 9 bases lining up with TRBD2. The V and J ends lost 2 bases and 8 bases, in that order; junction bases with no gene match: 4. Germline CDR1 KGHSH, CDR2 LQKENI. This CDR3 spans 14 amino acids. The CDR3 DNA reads TGTGCCAGCTCACCATTTCAGCGGGAGGATGAGCAGTTCTTC. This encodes CASSPFQREDEQFF.

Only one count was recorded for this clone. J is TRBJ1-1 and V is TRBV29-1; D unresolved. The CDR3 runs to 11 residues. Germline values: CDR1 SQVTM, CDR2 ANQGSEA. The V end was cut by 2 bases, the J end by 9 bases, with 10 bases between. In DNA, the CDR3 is TGCAGCGTTGAATCCAGCGTGAAAGCTTTCTTT. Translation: CSVESSVKAFF. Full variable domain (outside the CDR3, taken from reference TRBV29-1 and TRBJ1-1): SAVISQKPSRDICQRGTSLTIQCQVDSQVTMMFWYRQQPGQSLTLIATANQGSEATYESGFVIDKFPISRPNLTFSTLTVSNMSPEDSSIYLCSVESSVKAFFGQGTRLTVV.

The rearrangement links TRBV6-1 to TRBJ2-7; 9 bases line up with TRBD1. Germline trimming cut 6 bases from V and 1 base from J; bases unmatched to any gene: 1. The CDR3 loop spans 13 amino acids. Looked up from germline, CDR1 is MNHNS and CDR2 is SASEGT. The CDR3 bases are TGTGCCAGCAGGGGACAGGGATCCTACGAGCAGTACTTC. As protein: CASRGQGSYEQYF.

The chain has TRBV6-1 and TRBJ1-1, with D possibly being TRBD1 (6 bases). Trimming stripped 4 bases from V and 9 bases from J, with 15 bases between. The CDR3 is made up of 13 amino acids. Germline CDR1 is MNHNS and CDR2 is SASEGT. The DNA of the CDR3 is TGTGCCAGCAGTGCAAATACGCAGGGGCAAGCTTTCTTT. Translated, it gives CASSANTQGQAFF.

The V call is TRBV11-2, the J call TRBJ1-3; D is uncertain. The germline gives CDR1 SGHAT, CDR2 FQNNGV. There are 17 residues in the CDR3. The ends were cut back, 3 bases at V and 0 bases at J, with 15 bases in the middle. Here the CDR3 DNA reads TGTGCCAGCAGCTTCGCTAGCGCAGGCAGCTCTGGAAACACCATATATTTT. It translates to CASSFASAGSSGNTIYF. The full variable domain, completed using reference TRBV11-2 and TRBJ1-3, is EAGVAQSPRYKIIEKRQSVAFWCNPISGHATLYWYQQILGQGPKLLIQFQNNGVVDDSQLPKDRFSAERLKGVDSTLKIQPAKLEDSAVYLCASSFASAGSSGNTIYFGEGSWLTVV.

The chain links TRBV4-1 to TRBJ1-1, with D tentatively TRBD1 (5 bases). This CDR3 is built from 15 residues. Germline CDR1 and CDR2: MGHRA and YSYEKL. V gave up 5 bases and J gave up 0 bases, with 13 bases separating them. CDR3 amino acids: CASSAPGLMNTEAFF. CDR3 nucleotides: TGCGCCAGCAGCGCTCCGGGACTCATGAACACTGAAGCTTTCTTT.

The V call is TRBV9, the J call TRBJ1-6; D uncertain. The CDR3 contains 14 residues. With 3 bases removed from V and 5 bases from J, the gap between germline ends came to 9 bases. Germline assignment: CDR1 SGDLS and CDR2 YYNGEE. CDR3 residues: CASSEESHNSPLHF. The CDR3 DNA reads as TGTGCCAGCAGCGAGGAGAGCCATAATTCACCCCTCCACTTT.

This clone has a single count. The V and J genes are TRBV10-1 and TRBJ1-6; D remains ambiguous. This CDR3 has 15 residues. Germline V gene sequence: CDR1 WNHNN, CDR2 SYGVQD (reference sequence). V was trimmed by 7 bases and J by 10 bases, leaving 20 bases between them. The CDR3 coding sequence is TGCGCCAGCATCCCAGGACTATTCCTTATATCACCCCTCCACTTT. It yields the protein CASIPGLFLISPLHF.

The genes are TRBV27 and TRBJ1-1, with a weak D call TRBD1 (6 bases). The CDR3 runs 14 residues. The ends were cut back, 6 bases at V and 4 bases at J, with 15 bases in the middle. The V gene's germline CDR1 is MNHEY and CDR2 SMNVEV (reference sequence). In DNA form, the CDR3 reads TGTGCCAGCAGCCCCGGGACAACGGTCACTGAAGCTTTCTTT. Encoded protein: CASSPGTTVTEAFF.

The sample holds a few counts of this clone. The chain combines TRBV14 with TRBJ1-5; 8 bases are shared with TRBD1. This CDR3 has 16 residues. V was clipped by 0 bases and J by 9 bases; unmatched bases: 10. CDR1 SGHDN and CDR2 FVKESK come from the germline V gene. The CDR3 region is CASSQEGQGLSGPQHF. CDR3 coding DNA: TGTGCCAGCAGCCAAGAAGGACAGGGCCTGTCTGGGCCCCAGCATTTT.

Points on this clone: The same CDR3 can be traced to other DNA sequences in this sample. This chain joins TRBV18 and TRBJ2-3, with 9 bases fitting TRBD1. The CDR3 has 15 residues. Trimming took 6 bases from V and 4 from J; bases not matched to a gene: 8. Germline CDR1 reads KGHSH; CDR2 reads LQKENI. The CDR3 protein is CASSPGTGSADTQYF. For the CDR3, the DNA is TGTGCCAGCTCGCCCGGGACAGGGTCGGCAGATACGCAGTATTTT.

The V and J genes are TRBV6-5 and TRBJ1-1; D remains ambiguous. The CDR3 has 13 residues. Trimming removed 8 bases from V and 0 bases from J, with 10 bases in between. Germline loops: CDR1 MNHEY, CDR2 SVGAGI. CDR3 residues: CASQSVMNTEAFF. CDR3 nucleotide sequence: TGTGCCAGCCAGTCAGTAATGAACACTGAAGCTTTCTTT.

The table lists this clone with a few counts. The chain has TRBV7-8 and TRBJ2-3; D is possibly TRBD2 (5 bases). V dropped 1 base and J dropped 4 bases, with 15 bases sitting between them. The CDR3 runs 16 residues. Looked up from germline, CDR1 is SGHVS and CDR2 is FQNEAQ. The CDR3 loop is CASSLDRARVSDTQYF. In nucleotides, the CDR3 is TGTGCCAGCAGCTTAGATCGTGCGCGGGTCTCAGATACGCAGTATTTT.

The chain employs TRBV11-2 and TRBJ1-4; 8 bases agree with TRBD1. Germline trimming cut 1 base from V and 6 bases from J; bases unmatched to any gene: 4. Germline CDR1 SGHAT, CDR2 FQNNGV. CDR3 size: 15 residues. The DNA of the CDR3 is TGTGCCAGCAGCTTAGGGCAGGGGGCGTATGAAAAACTGTTTTTT. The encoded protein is CASSLGQGAYEKLFF.

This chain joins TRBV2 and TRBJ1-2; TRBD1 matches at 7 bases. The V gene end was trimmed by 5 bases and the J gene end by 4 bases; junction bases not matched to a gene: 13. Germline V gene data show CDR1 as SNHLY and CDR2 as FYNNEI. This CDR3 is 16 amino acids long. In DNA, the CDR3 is TGTGCCAGCAGTCGGGACAGCGAGAGCCCTTTCTATGGCTACACCTTC. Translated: CASSRDSESPFYGYTF. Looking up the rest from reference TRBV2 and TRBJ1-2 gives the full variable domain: EPEVTQTPSHQVTQMGQEVILRCVPISNHLYFYWYRQILGQKVEFLVSFYNNEISEKSEIFDDQFSVERPDGSNFTLKIRSTKLEDSAMYFCASSRDSESPFYGYTFGSGTRLTVV.

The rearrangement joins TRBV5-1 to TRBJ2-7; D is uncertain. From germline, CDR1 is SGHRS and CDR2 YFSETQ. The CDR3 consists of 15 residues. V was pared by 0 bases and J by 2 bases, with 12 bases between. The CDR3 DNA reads TGCGCCAGCAGCTTGGTTCCAGGTGATACCTACGAGCAGTACTTC. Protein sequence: CASSLVPGDTYEQYF.

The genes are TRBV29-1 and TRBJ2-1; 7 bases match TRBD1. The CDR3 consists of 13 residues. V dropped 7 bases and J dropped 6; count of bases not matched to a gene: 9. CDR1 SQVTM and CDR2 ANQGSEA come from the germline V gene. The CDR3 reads CSEKGQWANEQFF. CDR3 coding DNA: TGCAGCGAGAAGGGACAGTGGGCCAATGAGCAGTTCTTC.

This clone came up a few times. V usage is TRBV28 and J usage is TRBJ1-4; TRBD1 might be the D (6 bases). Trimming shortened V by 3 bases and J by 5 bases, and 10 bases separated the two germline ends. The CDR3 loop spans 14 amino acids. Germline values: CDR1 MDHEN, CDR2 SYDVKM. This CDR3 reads CASSLVDRNEKLFF. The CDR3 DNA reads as TGTGCCAGCAGTTTGGTTGACAGGAATGAAAAACTGTTTTTT.

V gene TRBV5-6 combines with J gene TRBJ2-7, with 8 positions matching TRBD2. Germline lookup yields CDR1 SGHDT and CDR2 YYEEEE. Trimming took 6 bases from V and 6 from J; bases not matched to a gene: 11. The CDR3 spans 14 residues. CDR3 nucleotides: TGTGCCAGCACCCCGAACGGGGGGGCTGGCGAGCAGTACTTC. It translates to CASTPNGGAGEQYF.

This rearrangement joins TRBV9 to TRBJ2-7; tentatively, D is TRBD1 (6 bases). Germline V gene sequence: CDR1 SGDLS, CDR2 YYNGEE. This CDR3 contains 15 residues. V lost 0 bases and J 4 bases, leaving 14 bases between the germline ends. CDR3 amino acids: CASSVGSGEVYEQYF. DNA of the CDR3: TGTGCCAGCAGCGTAGGTTCAGGGGAAGTTTACGAGCAGTACTTC. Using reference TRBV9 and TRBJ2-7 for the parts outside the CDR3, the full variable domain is DSGVTQTPKHLITATGQRVTLRCSPRSGDLSVYWYQQSLDQGLQFLIQYYNGEERAKGNILERFSAQQFPDLHSELNLSSLELGDSALYFCASSVGSGEVYEQYFGPGTRLTVT.